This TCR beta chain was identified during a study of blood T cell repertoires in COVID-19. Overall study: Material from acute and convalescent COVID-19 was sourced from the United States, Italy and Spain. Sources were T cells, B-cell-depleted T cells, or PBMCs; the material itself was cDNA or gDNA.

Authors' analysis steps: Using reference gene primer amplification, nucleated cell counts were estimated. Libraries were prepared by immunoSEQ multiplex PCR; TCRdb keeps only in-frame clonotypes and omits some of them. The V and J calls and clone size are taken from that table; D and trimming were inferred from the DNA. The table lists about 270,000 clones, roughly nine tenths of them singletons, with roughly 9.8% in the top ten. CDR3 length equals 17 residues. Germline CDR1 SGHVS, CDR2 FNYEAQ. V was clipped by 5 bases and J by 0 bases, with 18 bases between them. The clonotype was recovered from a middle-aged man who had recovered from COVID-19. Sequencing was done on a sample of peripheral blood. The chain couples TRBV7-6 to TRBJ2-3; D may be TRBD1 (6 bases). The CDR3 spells CASSQRPGVASTDTQYF. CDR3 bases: TGTGCCAGCAGCCAACGCCCAGGGGTGGCTAGCACAGATACGCAGTATTTT.